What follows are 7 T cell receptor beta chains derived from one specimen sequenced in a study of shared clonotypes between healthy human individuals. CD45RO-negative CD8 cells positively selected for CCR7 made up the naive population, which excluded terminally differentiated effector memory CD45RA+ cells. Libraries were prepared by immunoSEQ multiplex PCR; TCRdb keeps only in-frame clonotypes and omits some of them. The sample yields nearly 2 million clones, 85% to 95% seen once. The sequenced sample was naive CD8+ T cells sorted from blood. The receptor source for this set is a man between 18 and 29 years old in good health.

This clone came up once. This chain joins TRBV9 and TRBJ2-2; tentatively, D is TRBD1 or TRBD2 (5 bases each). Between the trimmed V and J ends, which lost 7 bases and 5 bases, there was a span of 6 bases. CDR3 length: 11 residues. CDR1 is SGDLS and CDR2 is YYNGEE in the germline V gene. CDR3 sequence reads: CASEGTGELFF. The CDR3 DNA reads TGTGCCAGCGAGGGGACCGGGGAGCTGTTTTTT.

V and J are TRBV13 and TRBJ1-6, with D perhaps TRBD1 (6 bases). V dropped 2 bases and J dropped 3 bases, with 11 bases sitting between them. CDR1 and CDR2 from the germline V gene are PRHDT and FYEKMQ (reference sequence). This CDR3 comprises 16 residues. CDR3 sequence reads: CASSLSMDSYNSPLHF. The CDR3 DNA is TGTGCCAGCAGCTTAAGTATGGACAGCTATAATTCACCCCTCCACTTT.

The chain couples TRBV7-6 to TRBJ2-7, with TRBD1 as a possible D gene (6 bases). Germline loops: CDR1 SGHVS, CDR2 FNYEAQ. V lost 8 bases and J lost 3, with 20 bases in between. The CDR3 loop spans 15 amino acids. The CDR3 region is CASSPLGEGDYEQYF. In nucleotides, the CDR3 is TGTGCCAGCTCACCATTAGGTGAGGGGGACTACGAGCAGTACTTC.

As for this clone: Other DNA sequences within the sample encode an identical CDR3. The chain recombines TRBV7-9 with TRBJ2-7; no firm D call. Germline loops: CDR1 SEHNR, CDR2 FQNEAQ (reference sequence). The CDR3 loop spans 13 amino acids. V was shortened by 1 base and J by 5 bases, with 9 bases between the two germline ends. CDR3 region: CASSLVGADEQYF. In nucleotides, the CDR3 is TGTGCCAGCAGCTTAGTAGGTGCGGACGAGCAGTACTTC.

The CDR3 nucleotides are TGTGCCAGCAGCCTGACAGGGTACACTGAAGCTTTCTTT. Its protein is CASSLTGYTEAFF. The gene calls are TRBV5-8 and TRBJ1-1; 7 bases are shared with TRBD1. The CDR3 contains 13 residues. The V segment lost 4 bases and the J segment 3 bases; nucleotides outside the gene matches: 3. Germline CDR1 is SGHTS and CDR2 is YDEGEE.

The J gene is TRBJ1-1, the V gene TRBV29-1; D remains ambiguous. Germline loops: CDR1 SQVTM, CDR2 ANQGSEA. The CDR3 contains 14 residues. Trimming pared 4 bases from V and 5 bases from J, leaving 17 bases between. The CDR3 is CSVGGGETGTEAFF. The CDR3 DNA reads TGCAGCGTTGGAGGCGGAGAGACGGGGACTGAAGCTTTCTTT.

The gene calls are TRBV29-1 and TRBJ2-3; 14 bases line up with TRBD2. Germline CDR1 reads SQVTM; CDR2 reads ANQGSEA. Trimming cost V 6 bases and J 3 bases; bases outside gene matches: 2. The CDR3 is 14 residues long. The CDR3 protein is CSVGTSGRTDTQYF. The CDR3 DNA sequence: TGCAGCGTCGGGACTAGCGGGAGAACAGATACGCAGTATTTT.